Presented here are 9 T cell receptor beta chains from one specimen sequenced in a study of cytomegalovirus exposure and HLA in healthy donors. Primers: 60 Vbeta forward and 13 Jbeta reverse. Data came from immunoSEQ multiplex PCR; TCRdb stores just in-frame clones and leaves some out. The sample spans some 75,000 clones; the ten largest clones claim around 7.5%. The source material was PBMCs. These receptors were obtained from a female donor in good health and CMV-seropositive.

The V gene is TRBV29-1, the J gene TRBJ2-3, with 7 bases matching TRBD1. The J segment lost 3 bases and the V segment lost 6 bases, leaving 15 bases of the junction unmatched. The CDR3 runs 16 residues. Germline CDR1 and CDR2: SQVTM and ANQGSEA. The DNA for the CDR3 is TGCAGCGTCGACGAGGAACAGGGGATTCTGACAGATACGCAGTATTTT. It yields the protein CSVDEEQGILTDTQYF.

The rearrangement links TRBV7-6 to TRBJ1-1; D remains unclear. V was trimmed by 1 base and J by 0 bases, leaving 9 bases between them. CDR1 and CDR2 from the germline V gene are SGHVS and FNYEAQ. The CDR3 covers 15 residues. The CDR3 reads CASSLGRGLNTEAFF. CDR3 sequence (DNA): TGTGCCAGCAGCTTAGGTAGAGGTTTGAACACTGAAGCTTTCTTT.

The chain recombines TRBV28 with TRBJ2-7; TRBD2 aligns across 7 bases. Unmatched junction bases numbered 10, after V lost 6 bases and J lost 2 bases. Germline V CDR1 and CDR2: MDHEN, SYDVKM. This CDR3 spans 15 amino acids. The CDR3 protein is CASRSGAGSAYEQYF. The CDR3 DNA reads as TGTGCCAGCAGGAGCGGGGCCGGGAGTGCCTACGAGCAGTACTTC.

The chain joins TRBV19 to TRBJ1-5; possible D gene TRBD1, 6 bases. V dropped 1 base and J dropped 2 bases, with 9 bases sitting between them. From germline, CDR1 is LNHDA and CDR2 SQIVND (reference sequence). The CDR3 is 15 amino acids. The CDR3 DNA reads as TGTGCCAGTAGTATAGTCAGGGGTGGCAATCAGCCCCAGCATTTT. Translation gives CASSIVRGGNQPQHF. Based on the CDR3 plus reference TRBV19 and TRBJ1-5, the full variable domain is DGGITQSPKYLFRKEGQNVTLSCEQNLNHDAMYWYRQDPGQGLRLIYYSQIVNDFQKGDIAEGYSVSREKKESFPLTVTSAQKNPTAFYLCASSIVRGGNQPQHFGDGTRLSIL.

The J gene is TRBJ2-1, the V gene TRBV15, with TRBD1 matching 10 bases. V lost 7 bases and J lost 5; bases outside the gene matches: 17. Germline V gene lookup returns CDR1 LNHNV and CDR2 YYDKDF (reference sequence). The CDR3 extends over 18 amino acids. The CDR3 nucleotides read TGTGCCACCAAGCGGAGACAGGGGGCCCCAGACCCCGACAATGAGCAGTTCTTC. Protein sequence: CATKRRQGAPDPDNEQFF.

The chain carries TRBV5-1 and TRBJ2-1, with unresolved D. Germline V lookup: CDR1 SGHRS, CDR2 YFSETQ. There are 14 residues in the CDR3. The V end was cut by 0 bases, the J end by 5 bases, with 9 bases between. As DNA, the CDR3 is TGCGCCAGCAGCTTGGCGCGCACTGACAATGAGCAGTTCTTC. Its translation: CASSLARTDNEQFF.

The chain employs TRBV2 and TRBJ2-1, with 11 nucleotides matching TRBD2. Germline CDR1 reads SNHLY; CDR2 reads FYNNEI. V shed 5 bases and J 1 base; nucleotides not matched to a gene: 4. This CDR3 spans 16 amino acids. The CDR3 protein is CASSNSGGASYNEQFF. The CDR3, as DNA: TGTGCCAGCAGTAATAGCGGGGGGGCATCCTACAATGAGCAGTTCTTC. The variable domain in full, completed from reference TRBV2 and TRBJ2-1, reads EPEVTQTPSHQVTQMGQEVILRCVPISNHLYFYWYRQILGQKVEFLVSFYNNEISEKSEIFDDQFSVERPDGSNFTLKIRSTKLEDSAMYFCASSNSGGASYNEQFFGPGTRLTVL.

The J gene is TRBJ2-5, the V gene TRBV7-2; TRBD2 aligns across 8 bases. Germline lookup yields CDR1 SGHTA and CDR2 FQGNSA. The V gene end was trimmed by 5 bases and the J gene end by 9 bases; junction bases not matched to a gene: 17. The CDR3 has 16 amino acids. The CDR3 sequence: CASSPHASGLGSAQYF. In nucleotides, the CDR3 is TGTGCCAGCAGCCCACACGCTAGCGGGCTGGGGTCGGCCCAGTACTTC. Variable domain in full (rest from reference TRBV7-2 and TRBJ2-5): GAGVSQSPSNKVTEKGKDVELRCDPISGHTALYWYRQSLGQGLEFLIYFQGNSAPDKSGLPSDRFSAERTGGSVSTLTIQRTQQEDSAVYLCASSPHASGLGSAQYFGPGTRLLVL.

The chain carries TRBV10-2 and TRBJ2-5, with 10 bases fitting TRBD1. CDR3 size: 17 residues. Germline CDR1 and CDR2: WSHSY and SAAADI. J was trimmed by 7 bases and V by 2 bases; bases with no gene match: 13. This CDR3 reads CASSEPSRDRGTGTQYF. The CDR3 DNA reads as TGCGCCAGCAGTGAGCCATCGCGGGACAGGGGAACCGGGACCCAGTACTTC.